This passage covers 14 T cell receptor beta chains from one sample sequenced in a study of identifying expanded T cells in peripheral blood. The protocol was immunoSEQ multiplex PCR, while the TCRdb copy is restricted to in-frame clones and leaves out a portion. Among approximately 100,000 clones, approximately 90% were seen once, and the ten largest hold around 15%. Sequencing was performed on blood. These receptor sequences come from a person between 18 and 75 years old in good health.

V gene TRBV6-5 combines with J gene TRBJ1-1; D not certain. The CDR3 covers 14 residues. Germline CDR1 reads MNHEY; CDR2 reads SVGAGI. V gave up 7 bases and J gave up 1 base, with 13 bases separating them. The CDR3 DNA is TGTGCCAGCACCCCGGAGCGGACGAACACTGAAGCTTTCTTT. Amino acids: CASTPERTNTEAFF.

The V call is TRBV4-1, the J call TRBJ1-2; D remains unclear. Trimming took 0 bases from V and 4 from J, leaving 3 bases between them. Per the germline V gene, CDR1 is MGHRA and CDR2 is YSYEKL. This CDR3 comprises 12 residues. The CDR3 protein is CASSQEGYGYTF. The CDR3 region has the DNA TGCGCCAGCAGCCAAGAAGGCTATGGCTACACCTTC.

The gene calls are TRBV5-4 and TRBJ1-5; D unclear. This CDR3 is built from 14 residues. The V gene lost 2 bases and the J gene lost 2 bases, with 8 bases spanning the gap. Germline V gives CDR1 SGHNT, CDR2 YYREEE (reference sequence). Here the CDR3 DNA reads TGTGCCAGCAGCTTCGGCAGACGCAATCAGCCCCAGCATTTT. It encodes CASSFGRRNQPQHF. Filled out from reference TRBV5-4 and TRBJ1-5, the complete variable domain reads ETGVTQSPTHLIKTRGQQVTLRCSSQSGHNTVSWYQQALGQGPQFIFQYYREEENGRGNFPPRFSGLQFPNYSSELNVNALELDDSALYLCASSFGRRNQPQHFGDGTRLSIL.

The rearrangement joins TRBV7-9 to TRBJ1-1; D remains ambiguous. Germline V gene lookup returns CDR1 SEHNR and CDR2 FQNEAQ (reference sequence). Trimming removed 3 bases from V and 5 bases from J, with 10 bases in between. The CDR3 contains 13 residues. In nucleotides, the CDR3 is TGTGCCAGCAGCTTCGAAGGAGATACTGAAGCTTTCTTT. Amino acids: CASSFEGDTEAFF.

The chain combines TRBV7-9 with TRBJ2-7; D is undetermined. Germline-derived CDR1 and CDR2 are SEHNR and FQNEAQ (reference sequence). The CDR3 consists of 14 residues. V lost 5 bases and J lost 2, with 13 bases in between. CDR3 sequence reads: CASSPTPAPYEQYF. CDR3 DNA: TGTGCCAGCAGCCCCACCCCGGCCCCCTACGAGCAGTACTTC.

The chain employs TRBV4-3 and TRBJ2-2; the match to TRBD2 covers 10 bases. The CDR3 length is 15 residues. V shed 1 base, J shed 4 bases, and the junction held 0 bases outside the gene matches. Germline values: CDR1 LGHNA, CDR2 YSLEER. CDR3 in amino acids: CASSQGTSGTGELFF. The CDR3 DNA reads as TGCGCCAGCAGCCAAGGGACTAGCGGCACCGGGGAGCTGTTTTTT.

The genes are TRBV4-2 and TRBJ2-7; a weak D match, TRBD1 (5 bases). The germline V and J ends were trimmed by 0 bases and 0 bases, with 12 bases remaining between them. This CDR3 comprises 16 residues. Germline-derived CDR1 and CDR2 are LGHNA and YNFKEQ. CDR3 nucleotide sequence: TGTGCCAGCAGCCAAGATCATCAGGGAAGCTCCTACGAGCAGTACTTC. It codes for CASSQDHQGSSYEQYF.

The chain employs TRBV30 and TRBJ1-4; unclear D gene. The length of the CDR3 is 13 residues. Germline V gene lookup returns CDR1 GTSNPN and CDR2 SVGIG (reference sequence). Between the trimmed V and J ends, which lost 0 bases and 8 bases, there was a span of 10 bases. CDR3 loop: CAWSVLRGEKLFF. CDR3 DNA: TGTGCCTGGAGTGTATTACGTGGCGAAAAACTGTTTTTT. Combining the CDR3 with reference TRBV30 and TRBJ1-4 gives the whole variable domain SQTIHQWPATLVQPVGSPLSLECTVEGTSNPNLYWYRQAAGRGLQLLFYSVGIGQISSEVPQNLSASRPQDRQFILSSKKLLLSDSGFYLCAWSVLRGEKLFFGSGTQLSVL.

The count of this clone is one. The chain is built from TRBV7-2 and TRBJ2-7; TRBD2 matches at 7 bases. The CDR3 has 15 residues. The J segment lost 2 bases and the V segment lost 2 bases, leaving 6 bases of the junction unmatched. CDR1 SGHTA and CDR2 FQGNSA come from the germline V gene. Here the CDR3 reads CASSLMGGGTYEQYF. CDR3 nucleotides: TGTGCCAGCAGCTTAATGGGCGGGGGAACCTACGAGCAGTACTTC.

This chain joins TRBV7-2 and TRBJ1-5; 9 nucleotides line up with TRBD1. Germline assignment: CDR1 SGHTA and CDR2 FQGNSA. Losses at the gene ends were 3 bases for V and 1 base for J; bases not matched to a gene: 4. The CDR3 is made up of 16 amino acids. CDR3 bases: TGTGCCAGCAGCTTTGCGACAGGGGGAAGCAATCAGCCCCAGCATTTT. As protein: CASSFATGGSNQPQHF.

The J gene is TRBJ1-4, the V gene TRBV7-2; the D is unclear. Per germline, CDR1 SGHTA and CDR2 FQGNSA. V shed 5 bases and J shed 5 bases, with 15 bases lying between them. This CDR3 has 15 residues. In DNA, the CDR3 is TGTGCCAGCAGCCTCCTCCCGCGGAGGAATGAAAAACTGTTTTTT. Translation: CASSLLPRRNEKLFF.

This chain uses TRBV7-8 with TRBJ2-1; no reliable D call. V was trimmed by 5 bases and J by 5 bases, leaving 10 bases between them. This CDR3 comprises 13 residues. Germline CDR1 reads SGHVS; CDR2 reads FQNEAQ. In DNA, the CDR3 is TGTGCCAGCAGCCTTGGACCCAACAATGAGCAGTTCTTC. Translating it yields CASSLGPNNEQFF.

This clone was detected only a few times. The V call is TRBV7-2, the J call TRBJ2-1, with D unclear. Germline CDR1 reads SGHTA; CDR2 reads FQGNSA. Trimming pared 1 base from V and 5 bases from J, leaving 12 bases between. This CDR3 has 15 residues. The CDR3 spells CASSLGASRDNEQFF. DNA of the CDR3: TGTGCCAGCAGCTTAGGGGCTAGTCGGGACAATGAGCAGTTCTTC.

The CDR3 loop is CASRETGGREKLFF. The DNA of the CDR3 is TGTGCCAGCAGGGAGACAGGGGGCAGGGAAAAACTGTTTTTT. This chain connects TRBV6-1 to TRBJ1-4; 10 nucleotides match TRBD1. CDR3 length: 14 residues. The trim removed 6 bases at V and 8 bases at J, leaving 6 bases unmatched. Germline values: CDR1 MNHNS, CDR2 SASEGT.